The 15 T cell receptor beta chains below come from one sample, sequenced in a study of cytomegalovirus exposure and HLA in healthy donors. Both 60 Vbeta primers and 13 Jbeta primers went into the PCR. Some clones are missing from TCRdb's copy, which holds only in-frame ones; the method was immunoSEQ multiplex PCR. The sample has about 100,000 clones; roughly 83% are singletons. Sequencing used PBMCs. These receptors originate from a female donor in good health and CMV-seropositive.

This chain connects TRBV6-5 to TRBJ1-1, with D hard to call. This CDR3 region has 13 residues. Germline V gene data show CDR1 as MNHEY and CDR2 as SVGAGI. With 6 bases removed from V and 8 bases from J, the gap between germline ends came to 16 bases. This CDR3 reads CASSPVGRQEAFF. The CDR3 bases are TGTGCCAGCAGCCCAGTGGGGAGGCAGGAAGCTTTCTTT.

The genes are TRBV9 and TRBJ1-1; possible D gene TRBD1, 6 bases. Germline V gene sequence: CDR1 SGDLS, CDR2 YYNGEE. The CDR3 spans 14 residues. Trimming cost V 3 bases and J 0 bases, with 9 bases left between them. The CDR3 region is CASSAGTLNTEAFF. The CDR3 DNA reads as TGTGCCAGCAGCGCAGGGACACTGAACACTGAAGCTTTCTTT.

The rearrangement uses TRBV4-1 and TRBJ1-1; weak D call: TRBD1 (6 bases). The CDR3 length is 15 residues. Between the trimmed V and J ends, which lost 2 bases and 1 base, there was a span of 11 bases. In germline, CDR1 is MGHRA, CDR2 YSYEKL. The CDR3: CASSQSHRENTEAFF. The CDR3 DNA is TGCGCCAGCAGCCAAAGTCACAGGGAGAACACTGAAGCTTTCTTT.

The J gene is TRBJ2-7, the V gene TRBV6-6; 10 bases match TRBD1. V shed 2 bases, J shed 1 base, and the junction held 2 bases outside the gene matches. This CDR3 is 15 amino acids long. Germline assignment: CDR1 MNHNY and CDR2 SVGAGI (reference sequence). CDR3 DNA sequence: TGTGCCAGCAGTTACCCGGGACAGGGGTCCTACGAGCAGTACTTC. Its translation: CASSYPGQGSYEQYF.

The DNA for the CDR3 is TGTGCCAGCAGCTTAGGGGACAGGGTTTTCACCGGGGAGCTGTTTTTT. This encodes CASSLGDRVFTGELFF. The genes are TRBV7-6 and TRBJ2-2, with 9 bases lining up with TRBD1. The CDR3 totals 16 residues. J was trimmed by 4 bases and V by 1 base; bases with no gene match: 4. CDR1 is SGHVS and CDR2 is FNYEAQ in the germline V gene.

For this clone: Other DNA sequences of this sample code for an identical CDR3. V gene TRBV5-1 combines with J gene TRBJ1-3, with 7 bases identical to TRBD1. CDR1 is SGHRS and CDR2 is YFSETQ in the germline V gene. There are 15 residues in the CDR3. Germline trimming cut 4 bases from V and 1 base from J; bases unmatched to any gene: 5. The CDR3 coding sequence is TGCGCCAGCAGCCCGGGGACAGTATCTGGAAACACCATATATTTT. As protein: CASSPGTVSGNTIYF.

This clone was detected a few times. The same CDR3 also results from other DNA sequences found in this sample. The chain uses TRBV11-3 and TRBJ1-1; the D is unclear. The CDR3 contains 13 residues. V lost 1 base and J 1 base, leaving 4 bases between the germline ends. Germline CDR1 and CDR2: SGHNT and YENEEA. CDR3 DNA: TGTGCCAGCAGCTTAGGCGGGAACACTGAAGCTTTCTTT. It encodes CASSLGGNTEAFF.

This clone appeared a single time. This chain joins TRBV7-8 and TRBJ2-5; the match to TRBD1 covers 9 bases. Germline-derived CDR1 and CDR2 are SGHVS and FQNEAQ. The CDR3 runs 16 residues. J was trimmed by 5 bases and V by 5 bases; bases with no gene match: 12. DNA for the CDR3: TGTGCCAGCAGCCCCCAAGGGGGGACAGGGATGGAGACCCAGTACTTC. It codes for CASSPQGGTGMETQYF.

The J gene is TRBJ2-3, the V gene TRBV2, with TRBD2 identical over 7 bases. V lost 6 bases to trimming and J lost 4 bases; unmatched junction nucleotides: 19. The CDR3 extends over 18 amino acids. The germline V gene has CDR1 SNHLY and CDR2 FYNNEI. The CDR3 here is CASSGGLGIGGVADTQYF. CDR3 nucleotide sequence: TGTGCCAGCAGCGGGGGGTTAGGGATAGGCGGGGTCGCAGATACGCAGTATTTT.

The sample holds a few counts of this clone. CDR3 amino acids: CASTTGAEHEQYF. The DNA of the CDR3 is TGTGCCAGCACCACAGGGGCTGAGCACGAGCAGTACTTC. The rearrangement joins TRBV6-5 to TRBJ2-5; 7 bases match TRBD1. The tail of the sequence fits TRBJ2-7 better, so the J call may be wrong. The CDR3 consists of 13 residues. Germline assignment: CDR1 MNHEY and CDR2 SVGAGI.

The chain is built from TRBV5-5 and TRBJ1-2, with D unresolved. Trimming cost V 4 bases and J 1 base, with 11 bases left between them. The CDR3 spans 14 residues. Germline V gene sequence: CDR1 SGHKS, CDR2 YYEKEE (reference sequence). This CDR3 is CASSPPPVNYGYTF. The CDR3 DNA follows: TGTGCCAGCAGCCCCCCCCCAGTTAACTATGGCTACACCTTC.

The chain combines TRBV5-4 with TRBJ2-2; no clear D gene. The V end lost 4 bases, the J end lost 4 bases, and 5 bases lay between the germline ends. This CDR3 is 12 amino acids long. Germline CDR1 and CDR2: SGHNT and YYREEE (reference sequence). CDR3 bases: TGTGCCAGCAGCCCAGGCACCGGGGAGCTGTTTTTT. It specifies CASSPGTGELFF. Combining the CDR3 with reference TRBV5-4 and TRBJ2-2 gives the whole variable domain ETGVTQSPTHLIKTRGQQVTLRCSSQSGHNTVSWYQQALGQGPQFIFQYYREEENGRGNFPPRFSGLQFPNYSSELNVNALELDDSALYLCASSPGTGELFFGEGSRLTVL.

The genes are TRBV11-2 and TRBJ2-7, with 7 bases that match TRBD1. The germline CDR1 and CDR2 sequences are SGHAT and FQNNGV. The CDR3 is made up of 11 amino acids. V shed 4 bases and J 6 bases; nucleotides not matched to a gene: 0. The CDR3 DNA follows: TGTGCCAGCAGCTCAGGGGGCGAGCAGTACTTC. Its translation: CASSSGGEQYF.

This clone has a handful of counts. CDR3 amino acids: CASSPGLVSTDTQYF. The CDR3 bases are TGTGCCAGCTCACCAGGACTCGTCAGCACAGATACGCAGTATTTT. The V gene is TRBV18, the J gene TRBJ2-3; TRBD2 is a possible D gene (5 bases). The CDR3 sequence is 15 residues long. From germline, CDR1 is KGHSH and CDR2 LQKENI. The V gene lost 2 bases and the J gene lost 0 bases, with 9 bases spanning the gap.

The chain links TRBV9 to TRBJ2-2, with 12 nucleotides matching TRBD2. Germline-derived CDR1 and CDR2 are SGDLS and YYNGEE. This CDR3 spans 16 amino acids. V dropped 0 bases and J dropped 6; count of bases not matched to a gene: 3. Here the CDR3 DNA reads TGTGCCAGCAGCGTAGAGACTAGCGGGGGTCCCGGGGAGCTGTTTTTT. As protein: CASSVETSGGPGELFF.